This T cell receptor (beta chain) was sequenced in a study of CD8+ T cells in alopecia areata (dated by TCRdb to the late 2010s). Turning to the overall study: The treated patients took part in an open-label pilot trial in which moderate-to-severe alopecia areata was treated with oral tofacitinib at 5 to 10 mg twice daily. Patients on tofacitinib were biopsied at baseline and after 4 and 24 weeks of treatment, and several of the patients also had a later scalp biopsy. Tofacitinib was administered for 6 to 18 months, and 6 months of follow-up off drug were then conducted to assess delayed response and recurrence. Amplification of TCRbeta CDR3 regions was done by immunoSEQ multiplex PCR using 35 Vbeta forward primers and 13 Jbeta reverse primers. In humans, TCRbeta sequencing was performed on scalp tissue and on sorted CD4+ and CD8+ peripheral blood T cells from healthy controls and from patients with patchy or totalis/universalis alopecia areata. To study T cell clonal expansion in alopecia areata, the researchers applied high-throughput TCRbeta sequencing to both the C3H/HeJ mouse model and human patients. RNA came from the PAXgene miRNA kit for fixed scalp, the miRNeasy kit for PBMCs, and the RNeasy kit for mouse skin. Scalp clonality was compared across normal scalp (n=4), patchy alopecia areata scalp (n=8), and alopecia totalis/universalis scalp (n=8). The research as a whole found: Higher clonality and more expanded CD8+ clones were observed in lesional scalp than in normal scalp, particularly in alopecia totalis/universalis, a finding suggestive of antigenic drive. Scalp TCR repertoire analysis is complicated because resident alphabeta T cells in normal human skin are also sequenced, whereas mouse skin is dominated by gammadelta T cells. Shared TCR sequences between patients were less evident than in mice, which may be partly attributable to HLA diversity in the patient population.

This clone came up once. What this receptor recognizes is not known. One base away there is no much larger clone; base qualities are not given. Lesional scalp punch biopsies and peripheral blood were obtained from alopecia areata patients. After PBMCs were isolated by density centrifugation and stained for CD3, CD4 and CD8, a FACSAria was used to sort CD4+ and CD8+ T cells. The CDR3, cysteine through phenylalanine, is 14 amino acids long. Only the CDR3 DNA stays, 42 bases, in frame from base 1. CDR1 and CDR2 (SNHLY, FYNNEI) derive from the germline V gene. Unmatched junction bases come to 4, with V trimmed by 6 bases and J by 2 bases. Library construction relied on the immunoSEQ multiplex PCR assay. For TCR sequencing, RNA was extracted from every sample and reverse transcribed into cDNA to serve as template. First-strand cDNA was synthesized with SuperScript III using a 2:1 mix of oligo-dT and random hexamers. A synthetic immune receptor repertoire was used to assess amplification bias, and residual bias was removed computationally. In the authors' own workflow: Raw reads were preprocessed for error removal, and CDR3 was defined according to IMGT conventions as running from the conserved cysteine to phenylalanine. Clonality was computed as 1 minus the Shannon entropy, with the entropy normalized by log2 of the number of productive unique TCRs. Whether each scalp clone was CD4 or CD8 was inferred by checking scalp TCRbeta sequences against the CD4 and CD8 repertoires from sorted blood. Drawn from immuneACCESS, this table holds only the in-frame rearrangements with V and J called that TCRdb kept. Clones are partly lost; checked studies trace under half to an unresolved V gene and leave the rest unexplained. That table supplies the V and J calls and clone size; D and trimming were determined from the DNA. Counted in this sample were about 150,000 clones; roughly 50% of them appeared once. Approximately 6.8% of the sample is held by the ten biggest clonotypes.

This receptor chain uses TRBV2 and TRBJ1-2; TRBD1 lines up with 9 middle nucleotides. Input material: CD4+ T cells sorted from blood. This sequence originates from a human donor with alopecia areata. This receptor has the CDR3 CASSPGQGNYGYTF. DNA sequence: TGTGCCAGCAGCCCGGGACAGGGAAACTATGGCTACACCTTC.